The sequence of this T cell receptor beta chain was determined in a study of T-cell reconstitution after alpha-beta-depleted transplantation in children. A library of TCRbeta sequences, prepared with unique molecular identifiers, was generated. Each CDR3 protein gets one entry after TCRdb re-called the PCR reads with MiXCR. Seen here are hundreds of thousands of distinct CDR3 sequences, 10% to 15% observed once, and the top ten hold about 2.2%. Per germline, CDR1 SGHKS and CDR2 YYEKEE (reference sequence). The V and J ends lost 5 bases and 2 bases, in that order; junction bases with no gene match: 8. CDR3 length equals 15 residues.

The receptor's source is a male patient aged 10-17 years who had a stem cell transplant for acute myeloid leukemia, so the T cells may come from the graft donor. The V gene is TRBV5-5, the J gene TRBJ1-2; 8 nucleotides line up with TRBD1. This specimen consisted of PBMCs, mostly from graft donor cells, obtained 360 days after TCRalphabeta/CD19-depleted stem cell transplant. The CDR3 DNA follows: TGTGCCAGCAGGGTCGGCCAGGGGGCAAACTATGGCTACACCTTC. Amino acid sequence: CASRVGQGANYGYTF. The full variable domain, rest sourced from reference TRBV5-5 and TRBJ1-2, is DAGVTQSPTHLIKTRGQQVTLRCSPISGHKSVSWYQQVLGQGPQFIFQYYEKEERGRGNFPDRFSARQFPNYSSELNVNALLLGDSALYLCASRVGQGANYGYTFGSGTRLTVV.